This T cell receptor (beta chain) stems from a study of blood T cell repertoires in COVID-19. Study information: Spain, Italy and the United States supplied samples that represented acute and convalescent COVID-19.

Enrolled during active infection, Seattle patients were then followed longitudinally. J gave up 4 bases and V 6 bases, and 6 bases lay outside the gene matches. The CDR3 length is 15 residues. The V gene's germline CDR1 is ENHRY and CDR2 SYGVKD. In the original processing: Amplification of reference gene primers was used by the study to estimate nucleated cell counts. The assay was immunoSEQ multiplex PCR, and TCRdb's table has in-frame clones only and misses some. That table gives V, J and clone size, and the DNA gave D and trimming. The data contain 150,000 to 200,000 clones, 85% to 90% of them singletons.

The sample comprised peripheral blood. The clonotype comes from a woman in her 70s with COVID-19, enrolled during active disease. V is TRBV10-3 and J is TRBJ1-2, with 12 bases that match TRBD1. The CDR3: CAISDGTGGVYGYTF. CDR3 DNA sequence: TGTGCCATCAGCGACGGGACAGGGGGCGTCTATGGCTACACCTTC.